This T cell receptor beta chain was found in a study of blood T cell repertoires in COVID-19. Study as a whole: Specimens from acute and convalescent COVID-19 originated in the United States, Italy and Spain. T cells, B-cell-depleted T cells, or PBMCs provided the cDNA or gDNA that served as material.

Seattle's cohort entered during active infection and was followed longitudinally. The table came from immunoSEQ multiplex PCR; TCRdb's copy has only in-frame clones and leaves some out. The data contain about 150,000 clones, over 75% of them singletons. The germline V gene has CDR1 MNHEY and CDR2 SVGAGI. This CDR3 is 15 amino acids long. V lost 0 bases, J lost 6 bases, and 15 bases lay in between. The chain has TRBV6-5 and TRBJ2-7; possible D gene TRBD1, 5 bases. The sequence came from a man aged 18 to 30 with COVID-19, enrolled during active disease. The sample was peripheral blood. CDR3 sequence (DNA): TGTGCCAGCAGTTACTCGTCCAGGGCAAGGGGCGAGCAGTACTTC. Translating gives CASSYSSRARGEQYF.